The subject of this entry is one T cell receptor (beta chain). Its antigen is as yet unknown. Healthy donors had no documented immune events, such as infections, while sampled. This entry belongs to a study of identifying expanded T cells in peripheral blood. Overall study results and limits: Differentially abundant clones: 0.95 to 1.5 between replicates, about 15 at around 14 days, over 18 at four. Roughly two-week clone count variance significantly increased as total template count grew.

Profiling relied on immunoSEQ multiplex PCR, and the TCRdb table lists in-frame clones only, not all of them. The sample shows 120,000 or so clones, roughly 80% of them seen only once. The germline V and J ends were trimmed by 2 bases and 0 bases, with 7 bases remaining between them. This CDR3 region has 13 residues. Per germline, CDR1 GTSNPN and CDR2 SVGIG (reference sequence). The V and J genes are TRBV30 and TRBJ1-1; possible D gene TRBD1, 5 bases. The sequence derives from a person aged 18 to 70 in good health. The sample taken for sequencing was blood. The CDR3 here is CAWSRQMNTEAFF. In DNA, the CDR3 is TGTGCCTGGAGTAGACAGATGAACACTGAAGCTTTCTTT.